A single sample is the source of the 2 T cell receptor beta chains below, sequenced in a study of T-cell reconstitution after alpha-beta-depleted transplantation in children (dated by TCRdb to 2016 to 2017). Libraries were built with PCR. Sequenced using an Illumina HiSeq 2500. Molecular barcoding was employed in the preparation of TCR libraries, with unique molecular identifiers being used to normalize TCRbeta repertoire quantification. The public reads were quality trimmed at Q25 with fastp and then assembled into clones with MiXCR by TCRdb, keeping productive beta chains. Entries are consolidated by CDR3 protein sequence, retaining the most common genes and DNA. This sample has about 360,000 distinct CDR3 sequences in its table, and 13% of those were observed once. The ten biggest clones cover 3.5% to 4.5% of the sample. The sample here was PBMCs, taken from the stem cell graft. These receptors were collected from a human donor who donated a stem cell graft to a child with Fanconi anemia.

The CDR3 spells CASSPDSGGYEQYF. CDR3 nucleotide sequence: TGTGCCAGCAGCCCCGACTCCGGGGGCTACGAGCAGTACTTC. The V call is TRBV11-2, the J call TRBJ2-7; D possibly corresponds to TRBD2 (6 bases). Trimming removed 5 bases at V and 3 bases at J, with 14 bases between. The CDR3 length is 14 residues. Germline lookup yields CDR1 SGHAT and CDR2 FQNNGV.

J is TRBJ2-3 and V is TRBV4-3; D gene uncertain. This CDR3 is built from 17 residues. The V and J ends lost 3 bases and 6 bases respectively, with 22 bases between them. CDR1 LGHNA and CDR2 YSLEER come from the germline V gene. CDR3 bases: TGCGCCAGCAGCCAGTACCGAGGTACTGCGCAGGCGGATACGCAGTATTTT. Protein: CASSQYRGTAQADTQYF.